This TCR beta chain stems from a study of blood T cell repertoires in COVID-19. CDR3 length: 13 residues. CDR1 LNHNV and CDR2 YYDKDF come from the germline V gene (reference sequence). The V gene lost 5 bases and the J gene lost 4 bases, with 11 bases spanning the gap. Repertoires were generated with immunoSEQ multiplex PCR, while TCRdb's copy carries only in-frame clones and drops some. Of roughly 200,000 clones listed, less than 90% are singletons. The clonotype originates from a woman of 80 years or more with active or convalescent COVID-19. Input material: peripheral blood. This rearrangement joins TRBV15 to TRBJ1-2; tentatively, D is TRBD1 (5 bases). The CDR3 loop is CATSSPQGYGYTF. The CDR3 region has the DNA TGTGCCACCAGCTCCCCGCAGGGCTATGGCTACACCTTC.